These T cell receptor beta chains were read from a single sample in a study of cytomegalovirus exposure and HLA in healthy donors. Sequenced by immunoSEQ multiplex PCR; TCRdb stores in-frame clones only, minus some. This table holds about 100,000 clones, 65% to 80% found once. Sequencing used PBMCs. The origin of the receptors is a male donor in good health and CMV-seronegative. Each CDR3 is given with its conserved first and last residue. The D gene is left open where the match is weak. Size is omitted from some rows. Given values are once, few, many or a class for expanded clones.

NA | TRBJ2-1 | TRBV19 | NA | CASSISPVQFHSIVPEQFF | TGTGCCAGTAGTATATCCCCAGTACAATTCCATTCAATTGTCCCCGAGCAGTTCTTC
TRBD1 | TRBJ2-5 | TRBV4-2 | NA | CASSPPGTGQETQYF | TGTGCCAGCAGCCCACCCGGGACAGGCCAAGAGACCCAGTACTTC
TRBD2 | TRBJ2-5 | TRBV29-1 | NA | CSVEVPRGGSWQETQYF | TGCAGCGTTGAAGTACCCCGGGGGGGAAGTTGGCAAGAGACCCAGTACTTC
TRBD2 | TRBJ2-7 | TRBV28 | NA | CASSFPSGSSYEQYF | TGTGCCAGCAGTTTTCCTAGCGGGAGCTCCTACGAGCAGTACTTC
TRBD2 | TRBJ2-7 | TRBV9 | NA | CASSVRASGTYEQYF | TGTGCCAGCAGCGTAAGGGCTAGCGGAACCTACGAGCAGTACTTC
NA | TRBJ2-7 | TRBV5-4 | NA | CASSLSPSEQYF | TGTGCCAGCAGCCTCTCTCCTAGCGAGCAGTACTTC
NA | TRBJ1-2 | TRBV14 | NA | CASSQGEVSNYGYTF | TGTGCCAGCAGCCAAGGTGAGGTGTCTAACTATGGCTACACCTTC
NA | TRBJ1-2 | TRBV25-1 | NA | CASSSHARGGYGYTF | TGTGCCAGCAGTTCCCACGCACGGGGAGGGTATGGCTACACCTTC
TRBD2 | TRBJ2-7 | TRBV15 | NA | CATSRSKGLAAYEQYF | TGTGCCACCAGCAGATCCAAGGGACTAGCGGCCTACGAGCAGTACTTC
NA | TRBJ1-2 | TRBV5-4 | NA | CASSLSSYGYTF | TGTGCCAGCAGCTTGAGCTCCTATGGCTACACCTTC
NA | TRBJ2-7 | TRBV4-1 | NA | CASSHRTDYEQYF | TGCGCCAGCAGCCATAGGACAGACTACGAGCAGTACTTC
NA | TRBJ2-2 | TRBV18 | NA | CASSPLAGELFF | TGTGCCAGCTCCCCGCTAGCCGGGGAGCTGTTTTTT
NA | TRBJ1-1 | TRBV30 | NA | CAWHSNTEAFF | TGTGCCTGGCACTCTAACACTGAAGCTTTCTTT
NA | TRBJ1-2 | TRBV6-4 | NA | CASTPTGANYGYTF | TGTGCCAGCACCCCGACAGGAGCTAACTATGGCTACACCTTC
TRBD2 | TRBJ2-3 | TRBV5-4 | NA | CASSPGLAGAAADTQYF | TGTGCCAGCAGCCCTGGACTAGCGGGAGCGGCAGCAGATACGCAGTATTTT
TRBD1 | TRBJ1-2 | TRBV5-6 | NA | CASRRQGLNYGYTF | TGTGCCAGCAGGAGACAGGGGCTGAACTATGGCTACACCTTC
NA | TRBJ1-2 | TRBV21-1 | once | CARPVGGPRSYTF | TGTGCCAGACCAGTGGGGGGGCCCCGCTCTTACACCTTC
NA | TRBJ2-5 | TRBV14 | NA | CASSRAGETQYF | TGTGCCAGCAGCCGGGCGGGGGAGACCCAGTACTTC
NA | TRBJ2-2 | TRBV19 | NA | CASSLLSNTGELFF | TGTGCCAGTAGTTTACTATCGAACACCGGGGAGCTGTTTTTT
NA | TRBJ1-5 | TRBV12-1 | NA | CAGPRGGSYSNQPQHF | TGTGCCGGCCCCCGCGGGGGGAGCTATAGCAATCAGCCCCAGCATTTT
TRBD1 | TRBJ1-1 | TRBV28 | NA | CASSFRGLNTEAFF | TGTGCCAGCAGTTTCAGGGGGTTGAACACTGAAGCTTTCTTT
TRBD2 | TRBJ2-7 | TRBV27 | once | CASKASGTYEQYF | TGTGCCAGCAAGGCTAGCGGGACCTACGAGCAGTACTTC
NA | TRBJ2-2 | TRBV27 | once | CASSLRGTGELFF | TGTGCCAGCAGTTTACGGGGCACCGGGGAGCTGTTTTTT
TRBD2 | TRBJ2-1 | TRBV25-1 | NA | CASSEGSREGWNEQFF | TGTGCCAGCAGTGAAGGGTCCCGGGAGGGATGGAATGAGCAGTTCTTC
TRBD1 | TRBJ2-5 | TRBV6-5 | NA | CASSRTGGRETQYF | TGTGCCAGCTCAAGGACAGGGGGCCGAGAGACCCAGTACTTC
NA | TRBJ1-5 | TRBV18 | NA | CASSTFEAKNQPQHF | TGTGCCAGCTCTACCTTTGAGGCCAAGAATCAGCCCCAGCATTTT
NA | TRBJ2-5 | TRBV9 | NA | CASSVSEGWTGETQYF | TGTGCCAGCAGCGTATCGGAGGGGTGGACCGGAGAGACCCAGTACTTC
TRBD1 | TRBJ1-2 | TRBV2 | NA | CASSEWSGGAWGYTF | TGTGCCAGCAGTGAATGGTCAGGGGGCGCGTGGGGCTACACCTTC
TRBD2 | TRBJ2-7 | TRBV5-6 | NA | CASSWRTSGSYEQYF | TGTGCCAGCAGCTGGAGGACTAGCGGCTCCTACGAGCAGTACTTC
TRBD1 | TRBJ2-1 | TRBV5-4 | NA | CASSQGDRGFVNEQFF | TGTGCCAGCAGCCAGGGGGACAGGGGTTTTGTGAATGAGCAGTTCTTC
NA | TRBJ2-2 | TRBV7-8 | few | CASSLGGMTGSSNTGELFF | TGTGCCAGCAGCTTAGGGGGGATGACAGGCTCTTCGAACACCGGGGAGCTGTTTTTT
NA | TRBJ2-7 | TRBV25-1 | once | CASSDPTVTYEQYF | TGTGCCAGCAGTGACCCTACAGTAACCTACGAGCAGTACTTC
NA | TRBJ1-3 | TRBV5-1 | NA | CASSDGGSGNTIYF | TGCGCCAGCAGTGACGGGGGCTCTGGAAACACCATATATTTT
NA | TRBJ2-1 | TRBV19 | NA | CASSIRGGWNEQFF | TGTGCCAGTAGTATTAGGGGGGGCTGGAATGAGCAGTTCTTC
NA | TRBJ1-1 | TRBV14 | NA | CASSQDGGWWENTEAFF | TGTGCCAGCAGCCAAGACGGGGGGTGGTGGGAGAACACTGAAGCTTTCTTT
NA | TRBJ2-2 | TRBV7-9 | once | CASSLAYATGELFF | TGTGCCAGCAGCTTAGCTTACGCGACCGGGGAGCTGTTTTTT
NA | TRBJ2-3 | TRBV18 | NA | CASSPPSSLDTDTQYF | TGTGCCAGCTCACCACCTTCGAGCCTTGACACAGATACGCAGTATTTT
TRBD2 | TRBJ2-7 | TRBV29-1 | NA | CSAEGRTSGDYEQYF | TGCAGCGCCGAAGGGCGGACTAGCGGAGACTACGAGCAGTACTTC
TRBD2 | TRBJ2-2 | TRBV5-1 | NA | CASSTGTSGSGLAGELFF | TGCGCCAGCAGCACCGGGACTAGCGGGAGTGGTTTAGCCGGGGAGCTGTTTTTT
TRBD2 | TRBJ2-2 | TRBV5-1 | NA | CASSLAGGTSNTGELFF | TGCGCCAGCAGCTTAGCGGGGGGGACCTCGAACACCGGGGAGCTGTTTTTT
NA | TRBJ2-7 | TRBV28 | NA | CASREQVLNF | TGTGCCAGCAGGGAACAGGTGCTAAACTTC
NA | TRBJ2-1 | TRBV9 | NA | CASSSSGVPGNEQFF | TGTGCCAGCAGCTCAAGTGGGGTCCCGGGGAATGAGCAGTTCTTC
TRBD1 | TRBJ1-5 | TRBV4-1 | NA | CASSQGQGSQPQHF | TGCGCCAGCAGCCAAGGACAGGGGAGTCAGCCCCAGCATTTT
TRBD2 | TRBJ2-7 | TRBV14 | NA | CASRSSGRGLEQYF | TGTGCCAGCAGGAGTAGCGGGAGGGGCCTCGAGCAGTACTTC
TRBD1 | TRBJ2-1 | TRBV6-5 | few | CASSRDRGLVEQFF | TGTGCCAGCAGCCGGGACAGGGGGTTGGTTGAGCAGTTCTTC
NA | TRBJ2-4 | TRBV5-1 | few | CASSSENIQYF | TGCGCCAGCAGCTCAGAAAACATTCAGTACTTC
NA | TRBJ1-1 | TRBV27 | NA | CASRPNRVLNTEAFF | TGTGCCAGCAGGCCAAACAGGGTTCTGAACACTGAAGCTTTCTTT
NA | TRBJ2-7 | TRBV28 | NA | CASSLLPDLEHYEQYF | TGTGCCAGCAGTTTATTGCCGGATCTGGAGCACTACGAGCAGTACTTC
NA | TRBJ1-3 | TRBV5-6 | once | CASSFKTSSGNTIYF | TGTGCCAGCAGCTTCAAGACTAGCTCTGGAAACACCATATATTTT
NA | TRBJ2-6 | TRBV5-1 | NA | CASSFIFAGANVLTF | TGCGCCAGCAGCTTTATTTTCGCTGGGGCCAACGTCCTGACTTTC
NA | TRBJ2-2 | TRBV4-1 | NA | CASSHKAPGGELFF | TGCGCCAGCAGCCACAAAGCCCCAGGCGGGGAGCTGTTTTTT